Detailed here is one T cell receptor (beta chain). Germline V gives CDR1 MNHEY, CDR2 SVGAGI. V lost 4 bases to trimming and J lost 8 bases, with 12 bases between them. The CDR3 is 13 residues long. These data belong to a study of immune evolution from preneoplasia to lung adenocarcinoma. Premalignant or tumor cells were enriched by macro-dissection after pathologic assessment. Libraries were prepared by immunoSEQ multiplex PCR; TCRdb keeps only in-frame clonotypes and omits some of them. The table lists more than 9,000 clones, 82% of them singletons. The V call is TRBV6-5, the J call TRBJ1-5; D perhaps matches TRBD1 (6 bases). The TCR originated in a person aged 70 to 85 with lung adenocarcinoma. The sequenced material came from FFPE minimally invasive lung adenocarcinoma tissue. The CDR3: CASSWAKGEPQHF. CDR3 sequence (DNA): TGTGCCAGCAGTTGGGCCAAGGGGGAGCCCCAGCATTTT.